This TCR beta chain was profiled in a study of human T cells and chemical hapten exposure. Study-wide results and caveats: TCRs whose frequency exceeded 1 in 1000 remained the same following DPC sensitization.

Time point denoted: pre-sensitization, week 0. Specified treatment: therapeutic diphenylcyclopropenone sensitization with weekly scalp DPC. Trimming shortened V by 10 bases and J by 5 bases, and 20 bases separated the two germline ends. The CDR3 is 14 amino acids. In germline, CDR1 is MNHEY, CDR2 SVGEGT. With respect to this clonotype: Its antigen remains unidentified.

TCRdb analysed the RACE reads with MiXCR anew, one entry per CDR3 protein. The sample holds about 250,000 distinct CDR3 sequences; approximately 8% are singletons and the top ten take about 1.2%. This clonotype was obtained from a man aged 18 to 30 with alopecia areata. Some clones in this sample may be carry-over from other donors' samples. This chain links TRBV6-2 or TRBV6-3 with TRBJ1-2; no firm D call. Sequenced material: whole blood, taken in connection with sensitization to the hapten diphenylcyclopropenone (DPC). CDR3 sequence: CATNNPGGIYGYTF. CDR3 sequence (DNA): TGTGCCACCAACAACCCTGGCGGTATTTATGGCTACACCTTC.